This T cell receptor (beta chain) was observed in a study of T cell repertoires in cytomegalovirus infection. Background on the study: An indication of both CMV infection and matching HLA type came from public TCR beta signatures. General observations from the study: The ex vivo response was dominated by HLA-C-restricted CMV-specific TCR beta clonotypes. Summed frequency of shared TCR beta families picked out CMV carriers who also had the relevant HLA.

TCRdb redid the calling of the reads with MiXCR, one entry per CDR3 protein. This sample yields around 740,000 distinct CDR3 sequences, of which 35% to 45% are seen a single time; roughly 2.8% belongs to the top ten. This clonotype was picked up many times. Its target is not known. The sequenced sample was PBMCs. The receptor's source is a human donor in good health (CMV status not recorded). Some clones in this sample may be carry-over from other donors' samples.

The CDR3 loop reads CASSYSEGLAGVSYNEQFF. The CDR3 DNA is TGTGCCAGCAGTTACTCGGAAGGTCTAGCGGGAGTGTCATACAATGAGCAGTTCTTC. This chain joins TRBV6-2 or TRBV6-3 and TRBJ2-1, with 10 bases matching TRBD2. Per germline, CDR1 MNHEY and CDR2 SVGEGT. The CDR3 runs to 19 residues. V lost 0 bases, J lost 4 bases, and 12 bases stayed unmatched.